This TCR beta chain was sequenced in a study of graft-versus-host responses after intestinal transplantation. Study observations and caveats: Some GvH clones were seen earlier in gut or blood, suggesting intestinal origin. Peak circulating GvH clone levels were associated with early post-transplant HvG declines. Allografts from individuals with graft-donor T cell macrochimerism displayed high graft-versus-host to host-versus-graft clonal ratios.

This clone was detected once. The antigen is undetermined. Profiled with immunoSEQ multiplex PCR; TCRdb holds only in-frame clones, not every one. This repertoire shows some 100,000 clones, approximately 90% found once; its top ten account for about 0.073%. Germline CDR1 DFQATT, CDR2 SNEGSKA (reference sequence). CDR3 length equals 10 residues. V shed 3 bases, J shed 13 bases, and the junction held 5 bases outside the gene matches. The sequence came from a human donor who was the organ donor for an intestinal transplant. Sequencing was performed on unstimulated CD8+ T cells sorted from spleen or lymph node cells, taken before transplant. This chain links TRBV20-1 with TRBJ1-2; 7 bases align to TRBD1. CDR3 loop: CSASRTGPTF. The DNA of the CDR3 is TGCAGTGCTAGTAGGACAGGCCCCACCTTC.